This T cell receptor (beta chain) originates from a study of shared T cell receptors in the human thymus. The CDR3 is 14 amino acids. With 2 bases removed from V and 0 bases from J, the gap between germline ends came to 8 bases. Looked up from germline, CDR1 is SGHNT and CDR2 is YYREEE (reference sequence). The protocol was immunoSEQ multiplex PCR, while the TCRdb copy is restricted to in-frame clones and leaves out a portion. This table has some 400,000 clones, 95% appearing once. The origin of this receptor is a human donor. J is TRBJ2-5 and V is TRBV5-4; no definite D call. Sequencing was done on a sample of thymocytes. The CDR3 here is CASSFRQYQETQYF. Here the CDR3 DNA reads TGTGCCAGCAGCTTCAGGCAGTACCAAGAGACCCAGTACTTC.